A selection of T cell receptor beta chains follows, all from one sample in a study of response to subunit inactivated influenza vaccine. MiXCR was run by TCRdb on the RT-PCR reads, yielding one entry per CDR3 protein. Among approximately 500,000 distinct CDR3 sequences listed, 10% to 15% were seen once. The sequencing used PBMCs from blood, collected around seven weeks after vaccination. The source of these receptors is a man aged 45-60 years who received an inactivated influenza vaccine. The CDR3 runs from the conserved cysteine through the conserved F or W. Each record gives: clone size, D gene, CDR3 length, V gene, J gene, CDR3 protein, CDR3 DNA. A D gene is named only where the DNA matches it firmly. Rows may omit the clone size; those that give it use once, few, many or a size class.

>many|TRBD2|15|TRBV6-5|TRBJ2-3
CASSYSSSGGNTQYF
TGTGCCAGCAGTTACTCTTCATCGGGGGGGAATACGCAGTATTTT
>-|TRBD2|20|TRBV11-2|TRBJ2-4
CASSLDRGGSSGLAKNIQHF
TGTGCCAGCAGCTTAGATCGGGGGGGGTCATCAGGGTTAGCCAAAAACATTCAGCACTTC
>many|-|13|TRBV10-3|TRBJ1-6
CATTGTDNSPLHF
TGTGCCACCACCGGGACGGATAATTCACCCCTCCACTTT
>-|-|10|TRBV29-1|TRBJ1-1
CSVYYIEAFF
TGCAGCGTGTACTACATTGAAGCTTTCTTT
>-|-|13|TRBV6-1|TRBJ2-5
CAGSEISQETQYF
TGTGCCGGCAGTGAGATATCCCAAGAGACCCAGTACTTC
>many|TRBD1|14|TRBV12-3/TRBV12-4|TRBJ1-2
CASSRQGAFAGYTF
TGTGCCAGCAGTCGACAGGGGGCTTTCGCTGGCTACACCTTC
>few|TRBD1|16|TRBV6-2/TRBV6-3|TRBJ2-7
CASSYSIDRGSYEQYF
TGTGCCAGCAGTTACTCGATCGACAGGGGATCGTACGAGCAGTACTTC
>-|-|14|TRBV7-9|TRBJ2-7
CASSRLGQGLEQYF
TGTGCCAGCAGCCGTTTAGGACAGGGACTAGAGCAGTACTTC
>few|-|16|TRBV3-1|TRBJ2-5
CASSRPRGGERETQYF
TGTGCCAGCAGTCGCCCCAGGGGGGGCGAAAGGGAGACCCAGTACTTC
>-|TRBD2|16|TRBV7-6|TRBJ2-5
CASSLGRGAGQETQYF
TGTGCCAGCAGCTTAGGGCGGGGGGCTGGGCAAGAGACCCAGTACTTC
>many|-|17|TRBV6-1|TRBJ2-1
CASRPRTSFYSYNEQFF
TGTGCCAGCAGGCCACGAACTAGCTTCTACTCCTACAATGAGCAGTTCTTC
>-|-|15|TRBV12-3/TRBV12-4|TRBJ1-1
CASSSGGGGDTEAFF
TGTGCCAGCAGCTCCGGGGGGGGTGGAGACACTGAAGCTTTCTTT
>-|-|11|TRBV7-9|TRBJ1-3
CASSVEGTIYF
TGTGCCAGCAGTGTTGAGGGCACCATATATTTT
>-|TRBD1|15|TRBV20-1|TRBJ1-5
CSATDRGRGNQPQHF
TGCAGTGCTACCGACAGGGGCCGGGGCAATCAGCCCCAGCATTTT
>many|-|17|TRBV12-3/TRBV12-4|TRBJ2-5
CASSFKAATGDQETQYF
TGTGCCAGCAGTTTCAAAGCAGCCACTGGAGACCAAGAGACCCAGTACTTC
>few|TRBD2|19|TRBV20-1|TRBJ2-1
CSATTGTSGNYPPYNEQFF
TGCAGTGCTACAACCGGGACTAGCGGGAACTACCCCCCCTACAATGAGCAGTTCTTC
>few|-|16|TRBV18|TRBJ2-1
CASSPQDRNSYNEQFF
TGTGCCAGCTCACCACAAGACAGAAACTCCTACAATGAGCAGTTCTTC
>-|-|14|TRBV20-1|TRBJ1-2
CSASHTEFLYGYTF
TGCAGTGCTAGCCATACAGAGTTTCTCTATGGCTACACCTTC
>many|TRBD1|13|TRBV19|TRBJ1-1
CASSSTGDTEAFF
TGTGCCAGTAGCTCTACAGGGGATACTGAAGCTTTCTTT
>-|TRBD2|14|TRBV5-1|TRBJ2-7
CASGPRAGDYEQYF
TGCGCCAGCGGGCCTCGAGCGGGGGACTACGAGCAGTACTTC
>few|TRBD2|15|TRBV20-1|TRBJ2-7
CSARSSGTPPHEQYF
TGCAGTGCTAGGTCTAGCGGGACCCCCCCCCACGAGCAGTACTTC
>-|-|14|TRBV10-3|TRBJ2-1
CASRDRQSYNEQFF
TGTGCCAGCCGGGATCGGCAATCCTACAATGAGCAGTTCTTC
>many|-|11|TRBV7-9|TRBJ2-7
CASSPGGEQYF
TGTGCCAGCAGCCCCGGAGGCGAGCAGTACTTC
>few|-|15|TRBV25-1|TRBJ1-2
CASSLGTPPFDGYTF
TGTGCCAGCAGCCTGGGGACACCTCCCTTTGATGGCTACACCTTC
>many|-|10|TRBV20-1|TRBJ1-1
CSARASEAFF
TGCAGTGCTAGAGCTTCTGAAGCTTTCTTT
>-|-|13|TRBV30|TRBJ2-5
CAWTLGALETQYF
TGTGCCTGGACCCTGGGGGCATTGGAGACCCAGTACTTC
>few|-|17|TRBV29-1|TRBJ2-5
CSVEGLPEQGLGETQYF
TGCAGCGTTGAAGGCCTCCCCGAACAGGGTTTGGGAGAGACCCAGTACTTC
>-|TRBD2|17|TRBV20-1|TRBJ2-3
CSARAGLAGTSTDTQYF
TGCAGTGCTAGAGCGGGACTAGCGGGCACATCCACAGATACGCAGTATTTT
>many|TRBD2|21|TRBV7-6|TRBJ2-3
CASSLEDLGTSIVPHTDTQYF
TGTGCCAGCAGCTTAGAGGATTTAGGGACTAGTATAGTACCACACACAGATACGCAGTATTTT
>few|-|15|TRBV4-3|TRBJ2-1
CASSQLLGRYNEQFF
TGCGCCAGCAGCCAGTTGCTTGGCCGGTACAATGAGCAGTTCTTC
>-|TRBD1|16|TRBV10-1|TRBJ2-7
CASSESRDRDSYEQYF
TGCGCCAGCAGTGAGTCCCGGGACAGGGACTCCTACGAGCAGTACTTC
>-|-|14|TRBV2|TRBJ2-3
CASSGGRHTDTQYF
TGTGCCAGCAGTGGAGGGCGGCACACAGATACGCAGTATTTT
>few|-|13|TRBV24-1|TRBJ2-7
CATSDGSSYEQYF
TGTGCCACCAGTGACGGCAGTTCCTACGAGCAGTACTTC
>few|-|13|TRBV4-3|TRBJ2-1
CASSQDAGRKALF
TGCGCCAGCAGCCAAGATGCGGGCAGGAAGGCACTCTTC
>-|-|15|TRBV4-1|TRBJ2-1
CASSRFPANDNEQFF
TGCGCCAGCAGCCGATTCCCCGCCAACGACAATGAGCAGTTCTTC
>-|TRBD1|15|TRBV20-1|TRBJ2-2
CSVTTQGAGPGELFF
TGCAGTGTTACGACTCAGGGGGCCGGGCCCGGGGAGCTGTTTTTT
>few|TRBD1|15|TRBV12-3/TRBV12-4|TRBJ2-7
CASRRGTATSYEQYF
TGTGCCAGCAGAAGAGGGACAGCTACTTCCTACGAGCAGTACTTC
>-|-|13|TRBV12-3/TRBV12-4|TRBJ2-3
CASSSTASDTQYF
TGTGCCAGCAGTTCGACCGCTTCAGATACGCAGTATTTT